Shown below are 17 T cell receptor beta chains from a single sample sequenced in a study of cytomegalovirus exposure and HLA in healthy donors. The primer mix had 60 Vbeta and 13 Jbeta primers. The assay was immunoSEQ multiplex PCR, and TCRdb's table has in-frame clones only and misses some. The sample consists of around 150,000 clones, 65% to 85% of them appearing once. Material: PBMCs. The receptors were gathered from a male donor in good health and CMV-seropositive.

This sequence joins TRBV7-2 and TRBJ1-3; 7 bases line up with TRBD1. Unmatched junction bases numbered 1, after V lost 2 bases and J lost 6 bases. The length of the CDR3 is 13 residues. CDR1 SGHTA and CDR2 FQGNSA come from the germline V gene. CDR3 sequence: CASSLTGENTIYF. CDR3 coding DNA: TGTGCCAGCAGCTTAACAGGGGAAAACACCATATATTTT. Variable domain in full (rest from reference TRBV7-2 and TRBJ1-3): GAGVSQSPSNKVTEKGKDVELRCDPISGHTALYWYRQSLGQGLEFLIYFQGNSAPDKSGLPSDRFSAERTGGSVSTLTIQRTQQEDSAVYLCASSLTGENTIYFGEGSWLTVV.

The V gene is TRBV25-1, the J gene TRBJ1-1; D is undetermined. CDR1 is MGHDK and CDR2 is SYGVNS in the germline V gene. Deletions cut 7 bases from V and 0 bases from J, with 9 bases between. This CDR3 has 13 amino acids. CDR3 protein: CASTKHLNTEAFF. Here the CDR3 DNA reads TGTGCCAGCACCAAACATTTGAACACTGAAGCTTTCTTT.

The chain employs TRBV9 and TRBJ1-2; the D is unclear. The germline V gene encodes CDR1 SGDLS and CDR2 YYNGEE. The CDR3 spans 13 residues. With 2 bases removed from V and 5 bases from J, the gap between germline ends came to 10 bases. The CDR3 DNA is TGTGCCAGCAGCGTTGCCCAGGAATATGGCTACACCTTC. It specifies CASSVAQEYGYTF.

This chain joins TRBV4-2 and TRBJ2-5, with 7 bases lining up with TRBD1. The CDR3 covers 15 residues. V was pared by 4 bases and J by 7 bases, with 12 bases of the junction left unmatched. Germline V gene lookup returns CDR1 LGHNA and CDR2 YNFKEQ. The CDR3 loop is CASSRGGQPEGTQYF. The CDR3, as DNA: TGTGCCAGCAGCCGAGGGGGACAGCCCGAGGGGACCCAGTACTTC.

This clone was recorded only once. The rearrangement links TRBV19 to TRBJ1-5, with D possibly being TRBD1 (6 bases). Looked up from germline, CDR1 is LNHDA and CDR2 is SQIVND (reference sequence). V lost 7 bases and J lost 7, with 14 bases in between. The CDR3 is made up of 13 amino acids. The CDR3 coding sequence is TGTGCCAGTACCCGGGGGGCGGGACAGCCCCAGCATTTT. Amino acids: CASTRGAGQPQHF.

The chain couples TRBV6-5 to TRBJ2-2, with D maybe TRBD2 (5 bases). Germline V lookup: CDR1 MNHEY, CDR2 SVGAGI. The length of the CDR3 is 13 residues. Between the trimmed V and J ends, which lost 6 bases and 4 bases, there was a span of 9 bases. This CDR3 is CASSPEGTGELFF. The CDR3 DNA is TGTGCCAGCAGCCCTGAGGGCACCGGGGAGCTGTTTTTT.

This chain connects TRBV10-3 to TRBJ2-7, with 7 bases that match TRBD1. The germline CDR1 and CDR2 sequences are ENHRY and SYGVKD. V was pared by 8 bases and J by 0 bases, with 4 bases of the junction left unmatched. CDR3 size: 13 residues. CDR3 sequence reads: CAIRGQLSYEQYF. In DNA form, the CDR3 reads TGTGCCATCCGGGGACAGCTCTCCTACGAGCAGTACTTC.

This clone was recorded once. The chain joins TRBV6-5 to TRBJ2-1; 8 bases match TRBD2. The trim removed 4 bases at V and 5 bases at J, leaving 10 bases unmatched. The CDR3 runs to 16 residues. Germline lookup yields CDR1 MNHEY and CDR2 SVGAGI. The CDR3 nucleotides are TGTGCCAGCAGTTGGGCCGGGACTAGGGCCAACAATGAGCAGTTCTTC. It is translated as CASSWAGTRANNEQFF.

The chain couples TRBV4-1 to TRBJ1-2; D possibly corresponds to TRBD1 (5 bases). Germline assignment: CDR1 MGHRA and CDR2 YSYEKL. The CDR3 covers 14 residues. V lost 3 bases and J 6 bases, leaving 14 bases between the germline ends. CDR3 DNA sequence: TGCGCCAGCAGCCAGGTGAGCCCGGGGGATGGCTACACCTTC. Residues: CASSQVSPGDGYTF.

CDR3 sequence: CASSLVLGTSGIVGELFF. DNA of the CDR3: TGTGCCAGCAGCTTGGTCCTTGGGACTAGCGGGATCGTCGGGGAGCTGTTTTTT. This chain links TRBV5-6 with TRBJ2-2, with 13 bases fitting TRBD2. The CDR3 contains 18 residues. V trimming: 0 bases; J trimming: 7 bases; junction bases outside the gene matches: 9. Germline CDR1 SGHDT, CDR2 YYEEEE.

The CDR3 spells CASSLVGAGLTPGELFF. The CDR3 coding sequence is TGTGCCAGCAGCTTAGTGGGGGCAGGTTTGACTCCCGGGGAGCTGTTTTTT. The chain recombines TRBV7-6 with TRBJ2-2, with a possible D match to TRBD1 (6 bases). The V gene's germline CDR1 is SGHVS and CDR2 FNYEAQ. CDR3 length: 17 residues. Trimming removed 1 base at V and 6 bases at J, with 18 bases between.

This chain's CDR3 is CASSLTSGQGELFF. In DNA, the CDR3 is TGTGCCAGCAGCTTAACTAGCGGCCAGGGGGAGCTGTTTTTT. The genes are TRBV7-3 and TRBJ2-2; a possible D gene is TRBD2 (6 bases). The germline CDR1 and CDR2 sequences are SGHTA and FQGTGA. The CDR3 consists of 14 residues. V lost 0 bases and J lost 8, with 10 bases in between.

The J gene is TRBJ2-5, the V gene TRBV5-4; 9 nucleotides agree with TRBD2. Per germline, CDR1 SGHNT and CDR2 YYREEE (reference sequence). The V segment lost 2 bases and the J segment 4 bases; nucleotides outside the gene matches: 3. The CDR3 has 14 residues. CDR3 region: CASSLLAGGETQYF. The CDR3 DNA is TGTGCCAGCAGCTTACTAGCGGGTGGAGAGACCCAGTACTTC.

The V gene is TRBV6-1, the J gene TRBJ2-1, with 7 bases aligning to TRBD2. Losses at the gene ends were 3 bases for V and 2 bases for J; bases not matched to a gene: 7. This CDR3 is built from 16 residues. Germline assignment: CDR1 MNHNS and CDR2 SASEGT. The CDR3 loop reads CASSEGGSLPYNEQFF. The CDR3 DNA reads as TGTGCCAGCAGTGAGGGGGGGAGTCTTCCCTACAATGAGCAGTTCTTC.

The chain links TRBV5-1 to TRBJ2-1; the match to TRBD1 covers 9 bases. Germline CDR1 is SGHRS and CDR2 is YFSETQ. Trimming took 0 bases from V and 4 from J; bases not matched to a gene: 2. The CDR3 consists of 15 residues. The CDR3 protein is CASSLEGQGYNEQFF. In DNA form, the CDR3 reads TGCGCCAGCAGCTTGGAAGGACAGGGGTACAATGAGCAGTTCTTC.

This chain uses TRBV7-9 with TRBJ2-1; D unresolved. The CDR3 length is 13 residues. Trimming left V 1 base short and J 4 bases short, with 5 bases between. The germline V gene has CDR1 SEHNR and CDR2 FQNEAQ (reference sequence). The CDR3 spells CASSLDSYNEQFF. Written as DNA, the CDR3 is TGTGCCAGCAGCTTAGACTCTTACAATGAGCAGTTCTTC. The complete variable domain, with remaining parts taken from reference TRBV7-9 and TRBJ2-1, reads DTGVSQNPRHKITKRGQNVTFRCDPISEHNRLYWYRQTLGQGPEFLTYFQNEAQLEKSRLLSDRFSAERPKGSFSTLEIQRTEQGDSAMYLCASSLDSYNEQFFGPGTRLTVL.

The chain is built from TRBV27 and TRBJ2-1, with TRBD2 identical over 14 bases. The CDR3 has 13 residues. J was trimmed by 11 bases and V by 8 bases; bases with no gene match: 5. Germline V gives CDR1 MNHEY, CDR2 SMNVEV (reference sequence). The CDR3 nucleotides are TGTGCCAGCCTGACTAGCGGGGGGGACAAGCAGTTCTTC. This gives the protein CASLTSGGDKQFF.